The rows below give T cell receptor beta chains drawn from one sample of a study of T cell repertoires in cytomegalovirus infection. No antigens are known for them. TCRdb re-analysed the reads in MiXCR, keeping a single row per CDR3 protein. The sample lists fewer than 1,000,000 distinct CDR3 sequences, around 32% occurring once. Sequenced here: cultured CD8+ T cells from PBMCs, sampled from culture after CMV antigen stimulation. The source is a human donor in good health (CMV status not recorded). Some clones in this sample may be carry-over from other donors' samples. CDR3s include the opening cysteine and the closing phenylalanine or tryptophan. A D gene is named only where the DNA matches it firmly. Some rows have no size entry. The others give once, few or many, or a class for an expanded clone.

j_gene: TRBJ2-1; d_gene: TRBD2; abundance: many; v_gene: TRBV7-8; CDR3nt: TGTGCCAGCAGCTTAAATGTAGCGGGGGGGAACAATGAGCAGTTCTTC; CDR3aa: CASSLNVAGGNNEQFF
j_gene: TRBJ1-2; d_gene: NA; abundance: NA; v_gene: TRBV27; CDR3nt: TGTGCCAGCAGTATGGTGGACGCGAACTATGGCTACACCTTC; CDR3aa: CASSMVDANYGYTF
j_gene: TRBJ2-5; d_gene: TRBD2; abundance: NA; v_gene: TRBV4-1; CDR3nt: TGCGCCAGCAGCCAAGATCGGGGAAGCGGGGGCTTCGAGGAAGAGACCCAGTACTTC; CDR3aa: CASSQDRGSGGFEEETQYF
j_gene: TRBJ1-1; d_gene: NA; abundance: few; v_gene: TRBV2; CDR3nt: TGTGCCAGCAGTCCTACTCATCCGGGACAAGTGAACACTGAAGCTTTCTTT; CDR3aa: CASSPTHPGQVNTEAFF
j_gene: TRBJ1-1; d_gene: NA; abundance: NA; v_gene: TRBV12-3/TRBV12-4; CDR3nt: TGTGCCAGCAGTCCATTCAAGAACACTGAAGCTTTCTTT; CDR3aa: CASSPFKNTEAFF
j_gene: TRBJ1-4; d_gene: TRBD1; abundance: NA; v_gene: TRBV6-5; CDR3nt: TGTGCCAGCAGTCCTTCTCCCCCCGACAGGGTTACCACGGAGACTAATGAAAAACTGTTTTTT; CDR3aa: CASSPSPPDRVTTETNEKLFF
j_gene: TRBJ2-3; d_gene: NA; abundance: many; v_gene: TRBV7-6; CDR3nt: TGTGCCAGCAGTTTAGCTAGCACAGATACGCAGTATTTT; CDR3aa: CASSLASTDTQYF
j_gene: TRBJ1-2; d_gene: NA; abundance: NA; v_gene: TRBV12-3/TRBV12-4; CDR3nt: TGTGCCAGCAGCCCTCGGGGAGACCCTAACTATGGCTACACCTTC; CDR3aa: CASSPRGDPNYGYTF
j_gene: TRBJ1-2; d_gene: NA; abundance: few; v_gene: TRBV10-3; CDR3nt: TGTGCCATCAGTGATGGGGGGGTCCTCCTCCCTGGCTACACCTTC; CDR3aa: CAISDGGVLLPGYTF
j_gene: TRBJ2-1; d_gene: NA; abundance: few; v_gene: TRBV12-3/TRBV12-4; CDR3nt: TGTGCCAGCATCCTAGAGAATGAGCAGTTCTTC; CDR3aa: CASILENEQFF
j_gene: TRBJ1-1; d_gene: NA; abundance: many; v_gene: TRBV12-3/TRBV12-4; CDR3nt: TGTGCCACCATGGGGGACACCAACACTGAAGCTTTCTTT; CDR3aa: CATMGDTNTEAFF
j_gene: TRBJ2-1; d_gene: TRBD2; abundance: NA; v_gene: TRBV19; CDR3nt: TGTGCCAGTAGTAGTAGCGGGGGGGTCTCCTACAATGAGCAGTTCTTC; CDR3aa: CASSSSGGVSYNEQFF
j_gene: TRBJ2-5; d_gene: NA; abundance: few; v_gene: TRBV6-6; CDR3nt: TGTGCCAGCAGTTATTGGGGGGCCTCCCAAGAGACCCAGTACTTC; CDR3aa: CASSYWGASQETQYF
j_gene: TRBJ1-6; d_gene: NA; abundance: NA; v_gene: TRBV5-1; CDR3nt: TGCGCCGGCAGCGCCGGTCGGGGAGGCATCTATAATTCACCCCTCCACTTT; CDR3aa: CAGSAGRGGIYNSPLHF
j_gene: TRBJ1-6; d_gene: TRBD1; abundance: NA; v_gene: TRBV27; CDR3nt: TGTGCCAGCAGGAGGGACAGGGAGATACATTCACCCCTCCACTTT; CDR3aa: CASRRDREIHSPLHF
j_gene: TRBJ1-6; d_gene: NA; abundance: few; v_gene: TRBV7-6; CDR3nt: TGTGCCGTCGGTAATTCACCCCTCCACTTT; CDR3aa: CAVGNSPLHF
j_gene: TRBJ1-1; d_gene: NA; abundance: NA; v_gene: TRBV24-1; CDR3nt: TGTGCCACCAGTGACCCCGCGGGTGAAAGTTTCTTT; CDR3aa: CATSDPAGESFF
j_gene: TRBJ2-2; d_gene: NA; abundance: few; v_gene: TRBV12-3/TRBV12-4; CDR3nt: TGTGCCAGCAGTTTAGAGTACACCGGGGAGCTGTTTTTT; CDR3aa: CASSLEYTGELFF
j_gene: TRBJ2-7; d_gene: NA; abundance: few; v_gene: TRBV10-3; CDR3nt: TGTGCCATATGGGTAGGGAAAACGAACGAGCAGTACTTC; CDR3aa: CAIWVGKTNEQYF
j_gene: TRBJ2-2; d_gene: NA; abundance: NA; v_gene: TRBV6-1; CDR3nt: TGTGCCAGCAGCTCCAACCAATACACCGGGGAGCTGTTTTTT; CDR3aa: CASSSNQYTGELFF
j_gene: TRBJ1-1; d_gene: TRBD1; abundance: NA; v_gene: TRBV6-6; CDR3nt: TGTGCCAGCAGTACTAACAGGGGGTCGAGGGCTTTCTTT; CDR3aa: CASSTNRGSRAFF
j_gene: TRBJ2-1; d_gene: NA; abundance: few; v_gene: TRBV9; CDR3nt: TGTGCCAGCAGCCCACAAGCAGGGTCGGGGTATGAGCAGTTCTTC; CDR3aa: CASSPQAGSGYEQFF
j_gene: TRBJ2-3; d_gene: NA; abundance: few; v_gene: TRBV6-5; CDR3nt: TGTGCCAGCAGTTACTCGCGCAGGACAAGCACAGATACGCAGTATTTT; CDR3aa: CASSYSRRTSTDTQYF
j_gene: TRBJ2-1; d_gene: TRBD1; abundance: NA; v_gene: TRBV19; CDR3nt: TGTGCCAGTACCAAAAGGGCAGGGGGCCTTGAGCAGTTCTTC; CDR3aa: CASTKRAGGLEQFF
j_gene: TRBJ1-6; d_gene: TRBD1; abundance: few; v_gene: TRBV7-9; CDR3nt: TGTGCCAGCAGCCAGGGGGCAGCCCCCTCACCCCTCCACTTT; CDR3aa: CASSQGAAPSPLHF
j_gene: TRBJ1-2; d_gene: NA; abundance: NA; v_gene: TRBV7-9; CDR3nt: TGTGCCAGCAGCTTAGTCAGGGAGAATGGCTACACCTTC; CDR3aa: CASSLVRENGYTF
j_gene: TRBJ2-1; d_gene: NA; abundance: NA; v_gene: TRBV12-3/TRBV12-4; CDR3nt: TGTGCCAGCAGTTTCCTCTTGAAGAACAATGAGCAGTTCTTC; CDR3aa: CASSFLLKNNEQFF